The 28 T cell receptor beta chains in this list originate from one sample, sequenced in a study of blood T cell repertoires in COVID-19. Assay: immunoSEQ multiplex PCR; the TCRdb copy retains only in-frame clones and omits some. The data show 88,000 or so clones, roughly 89% seen once. Material for sequencing was PBMCs or T cells enriched from blood (not recorded which). These receptors originate from a woman in her forties or fifties with acute COVID-19.

The genes are TRBV11-3 and TRBJ2-1; D perhaps matches TRBD2 (7 bases). The germline V gene has CDR1 SGHNT and CDR2 YENEEA. The length of the CDR3 is 15 residues. Trimming cost V 3 bases and J 4 bases, with 13 bases left between them. CDR3 in DNA: TGTGCCAGCAGCTTGGGGGGGCTAGGTTACAATGAGCAGTTCTTC. Its protein product is CASSLGGLGYNEQFF.

V is TRBV10-3 and J is TRBJ2-1; weak D call: TRBD2 (6 bases). The CDR3 spans 14 residues. Trimming pared 2 bases from V and 6 bases from J, leaving 11 bases between. Germline V gives CDR1 ENHRY, CDR2 SYGVKD. The CDR3 reads CAISEGDLANEQFF. As DNA, the CDR3 is TGTGCCATCAGTGAGGGGGACTTAGCCAATGAGCAGTTCTTC.

The rearrangement links TRBV5-1 to TRBJ1-1; no clear D gene. This CDR3 comprises 14 residues. CDR1 and CDR2 (germline): SGHRS, YFSETQ. Trimming stripped 6 bases from V and 0 bases from J, with 12 bases between. CDR3 sequence (DNA): TGCGCCAGCAAGTTCGACATACTGAACACTGAAGCTTTCTTT. Protein sequence: CASKFDILNTEAFF.

CDR3 loop: CASSVTGDTQYF. The DNA for the CDR3 is TGTGCCAGCAGTGTAACCGGAGATACGCAGTATTTT. The chain joins TRBV25-1 to TRBJ2-3; D remains ambiguous. The CDR3 contains 12 residues. Trimming shortened V by 4 bases and J by 5 bases, and 7 bases separated the two germline ends. Looked up from germline, CDR1 is MGHDK and CDR2 is SYGVNS.

A single count supports this clone. The V and J genes are TRBV19 and TRBJ2-7; D remains unclear. CDR1 is LNHDA and CDR2 is SQIVND in the germline V gene (reference sequence). The CDR3 loop spans 11 amino acids. Trimming removed 7 bases at V and 4 bases at J, with 8 bases between. The CDR3 coding sequence is TGTGCCAGTAAGGCAGGTTACGAGCAGTACTTC. Translation gives CASKAGYEQYF. Based on the CDR3 plus reference TRBV19 and TRBJ2-7, the full variable domain is DGGITQSPKYLFRKEGQNVTLSCEQNLNHDAMYWYRQDPGQGLRLIYYSQIVNDFQKGDIAEGYSVSREKKESFPLTVTSAQKNPTAFYLCASKAGYEQYFGPGTRLTVT.

The gene calls are TRBV7-9 and TRBJ1-5; no firm D call. Germline V lookup: CDR1 SEHNR, CDR2 FQNEAQ (reference sequence). Trimming took off 5 bases at V and 5 bases at J, with 13 bases between the two ends. The length of the CDR3 is 14 residues. CDR3 sequence reads: CASSPGGLDQPQHF. CDR3 sequence (DNA): TGTGCCAGCAGCCCGGGAGGGTTGGATCAGCCCCAGCATTTT.

The rearrangement joins TRBV5-1 to TRBJ2-6; 9 positions match TRBD1. The CDR3 runs 19 residues. The trim removed 0 bases at V and 0 bases at J, leaving 7 bases unmatched. CDR1 and CDR2 (germline): SGHRS, YFSETQ. Written as DNA, the CDR3 is TGCGCCAGCAGCTTGGTGCCGGGACAGGGAAGCTCTGGGGCCAACGTCCTGACTTTC. Translated, it gives CASSLVPGQGSSGANVLTF.

The chain recombines TRBV6-5 with TRBJ2-7; TRBD1 might be the D (8 bases). The germline CDR1 and CDR2 sequences are MNHEY and SVGAGI. The V gene lost 6 bases and the J gene lost 0 bases, with 15 bases spanning the gap. The CDR3 extends over 15 amino acids. The DNA of the CDR3 is TGTGCCAGCAGAAAACAGGGGGAGGGCTCCTACGAGCAGTACTTC. Its translation: CASRKQGEGSYEQYF.

In its sample, this clone was seen once. V and J are TRBV29-1 and TRBJ1-2, with D hard to call. Trimming removed 2 bases from V and 8 bases from J, with 12 bases in between. The CDR3 consists of 12 residues. Germline V gene lookup returns CDR1 SQVTM and CDR2 ANQGSEA. CDR3 region: CSVESGYGGYTF. The DNA of the CDR3 is TGCAGCGTTGAATCGGGGTACGGGGGCTACACCTTC. Together with reference TRBV29-1 and TRBJ1-2, the CDR3 gives the full variable domain: SAVISQKPSRDICQRGTSLTIQCQVDSQVTMMFWYRQQPGQSLTLIATANQGSEATYESGFVIDKFPISRPNLTFSTLTVSNMSPEDSSIYLCSVESGYGGYTFGSGTRLTVV.

The chain joins TRBV10-2 to TRBJ1-3; 7 nucleotides agree with TRBD1. This CDR3 is 15 amino acids long. Germline V CDR1 and CDR2: WSHSY, SAAADI. The J segment lost 1 base and the V segment lost 4 bases, leaving 4 bases of the junction unmatched. Here the CDR3 DNA reads TGCGCCAGCAGTGTAGGGGGCCTATCTGGAAACACCATATATTTT. This translates into CASSVGGLSGNTIYF.

The CDR3 reads CSGGLTRDTEAFF. CDR3 in DNA: TGCAGCGGGGGACTCACCAGGGACACTGAAGCTTTCTTT. The chain is built from TRBV29-1 and TRBJ1-1; TRBD1 might be the D (5 bases). V lost 7 bases and J lost 3, with 15 bases in between. This CDR3 comprises 13 residues. Germline CDR1 reads SQVTM; CDR2 reads ANQGSEA.

The chain uses TRBV30 and TRBJ2-3; 10 positions match TRBD1. The trim removed 5 bases at V and 1 base at J, leaving 0 bases unmatched. Germline V CDR1 and CDR2: GTSNPN, SVGIG (reference sequence). The CDR3 is 13 residues long. CDR3 protein: CAWGTGGTDTQYF. The CDR3 coding sequence is TGTGCCTGGGGGACAGGGGGCACAGATACGCAGTATTTT. Full variable domain (rest looked up from reference TRBV30 and TRBJ2-3): SQTIHQWPATLVQPVGSPLSLECTVEGTSNPNLYWYRQAAGRGLQLLFYSVGIGQISSEVPQNLSASRPQDRQFILSSKKLLLSDSGFYLCAWGTGGTDTQYFGPGTRLTVL.

V usage is TRBV7-2 and J usage is TRBJ2-1, with a tentative D call TRBD1 (6 bases). Between the trimmed V and J ends, which lost 6 bases and 5 bases, there was a span of 11 bases. CDR1 and CDR2 (germline): SGHTA, FQGNSA. This CDR3 has 13 amino acids. The CDR3 loop is CASRAGTNNEQFF. In nucleotides, the CDR3 is TGTGCCAGCAGAGCCGGGACAAACAATGAGCAGTTCTTC.

The J gene is TRBJ1-3, the V gene TRBV5-1; TRBD1 matches 8 bases. The trim removed 1 base at V and 0 bases at J, leaving 6 bases unmatched. CDR1 and CDR2 (germline): SGHRS, YFSETQ. The CDR3 spans 17 residues. The CDR3 reads CASSLPTGDSSGNTIYF. For the CDR3, the DNA is TGCGCCAGCAGCTTGCCGACAGGGGACAGCTCTGGAAACACCATATATTTT.

The rearrangement links TRBV4-2 to TRBJ1-6; 9 bases align to TRBD1. V lost 5 bases and J lost 5; bases outside the gene matches: 4. This CDR3 region has 15 residues. Germline CDR1 and CDR2: LGHNA and YNFKEQ. CDR3 protein: CASSFRTGDNSPLHF. The CDR3 DNA reads TGTGCCAGCAGCTTCCGGACAGGGGATAATTCACCCCTCCACTTT.

The chain uses TRBV7-9 and TRBJ2-1; 9 positions match TRBD1. The V and J ends lost 0 bases and 3 bases, in that order; junction bases with no gene match: 3. Per the germline V gene, CDR1 is SEHNR and CDR2 is FQNEAQ (reference sequence). CDR3 length equals 16 residues. The CDR3, as DNA: TGTGCCAGCAGCTTAGCACAGGGGGCTCGCTACAATGAGCAGTTCTTC. Protein product: CASSLAQGARYNEQFF.

The chain recombines TRBV9 with TRBJ2-7; 9 bases map to TRBD2. CDR1 is SGDLS and CDR2 is YYNGEE in the germline V gene. The ends lost 0 bases at V and 3 bases at J; junction bases unmatched: 10. The CDR3 sequence is 17 residues long. CDR3 sequence (DNA): TGTGCCAGCAGCGTAGGTTCTCGAGCGGGAGGTGGCTACGAGCAGTACTTC. Translating it yields CASSVGSRAGGGYEQYF.

The chain employs TRBV7-2 and TRBJ2-5; 9 nucleotides match TRBD2. V shed 5 bases and J 2 bases; nucleotides not matched to a gene: 12. Germline CDR1 SGHTA, CDR2 FQGNSA. The CDR3 contains 17 residues. This chain's CDR3 is CASSRVGLAGLQETQYF. The CDR3 DNA reads as TGTGCCAGCAGCCGTGTGGGGCTAGCGGGGCTGCAAGAGACCCAGTACTTC.

The rearrangement uses TRBV5-8 and TRBJ2-1; 8 nucleotides align to TRBD2. The CDR3 length is 17 residues. Looked up from germline, CDR1 is SGHTS and CDR2 is YDEGEE. Trimming took 6 bases from V and 0 from J; bases not matched to a gene: 11. This CDR3 reads CASNRGWREDSYNEQFF. DNA for the CDR3: TGTGCCAGCAACCGAGGATGGCGGGAGGACTCCTACAATGAGCAGTTCTTC.

The chain combines TRBV5-6 with TRBJ1-6; possibly TRBD1 for D (5 bases). V was clipped by 3 bases and J by 2 bases, with 9 bases between them. Germline V gives CDR1 SGHDT, CDR2 YYEEEE. The CDR3 consists of 15 residues. Here the CDR3 reads CASSSGSPYNSPLHF. The DNA of the CDR3 is TGTGCCAGCAGCTCAGGGTCCCCCTATAATTCACCCCTCCACTTT.

The J gene is TRBJ1-1, the V gene TRBV25-1; 8 bases line up with TRBD1. There are 14 residues in the CDR3. Germline V lookup: CDR1 MGHDK, CDR2 SYGVNS. Losses at the gene ends were 4 bases for V and 5 bases for J; bases not matched to a gene: 6. CDR3 coding DNA: TGTGCCAGCAGTGTCCGACAGGGGAGGACTGAAGCTTTCTTT. Its protein product is CASSVRQGRTEAFF.

V is TRBV3-1 (or the pseudogene TRBV3-2) and J is TRBJ1-1, with TRBD1 matching over 10 bases. The V segment lost 4 bases and the J segment 3 bases; nucleotides outside the gene matches: 5. The V gene's germline CDR1 is LGHDT and CDR2 YNNKEL (reference sequence). The CDR3 sequence is 15 residues long. The chain's CDR3 is CASSRQTGGHTEAFF. For the CDR3, the DNA is TGTGCCAGCAGCCGACAGACAGGGGGCCACACTGAAGCTTTCTTT.

The chain carries TRBV6-1 and TRBJ1-3; D not resolved. Germline CDR1 is MNHNS and CDR2 is SASEGT. Trimming removed 0 bases at V and 2 bases at J, with 20 bases between. The CDR3 has 19 residues. The CDR3 loop is CASSEARGRLYSPGNTIYF. In DNA, the CDR3 is TGTGCCAGCAGTGAAGCCCGGGGTCGGCTTTACTCCCCTGGAAACACCATATATTTT.

The chain carries TRBV14 and TRBJ2-1; a weak D match, TRBD1 (5 bases). Trimming left V 4 bases short and J 3 bases short, with 16 bases between. The CDR3 runs 16 residues. Germline lookup yields CDR1 SGHDN and CDR2 FVKESK. CDR3 DNA sequence: TGTGCCAGCAGCCCCTTAGTGGTACAGGTCTACAATGAGCAGTTCTTC. Protein: CASSPLVVQVYNEQFF.

V usage is TRBV27 and J usage is TRBJ1-1, with 9 bases that match TRBD1. This CDR3 comprises 17 residues. From germline, CDR1 is MNHEY and CDR2 SMNVEV (reference sequence). V gave up 4 bases and J gave up 1 base; unmatched junction bases: 10. CDR3 bases: TGTGCCAGCAGTTACTACAGGGGGCGTACGGAGAACACTGAAGCTTTCTTT. It translates to CASSYYRGRTENTEAFF.

The chain couples TRBV2 to TRBJ2-3; D is ambiguous. CDR1 and CDR2 from the germline V gene are SNHLY and FYNNEI. The V end lost 7 bases, the J end lost 2 bases, and 10 bases lay between the germline ends. This CDR3 is built from 13 residues. In DNA form, the CDR3 reads TGTGCCAGCAATTCCTTTTACACAGATACGCAGTATTTT. Encoded protein: CASNSFYTDTQYF.

The chain has TRBV28 and TRBJ2-2; weak D call: TRBD2 (6 bases). The germline V gene has CDR1 MDHEN and CDR2 SYDVKM. The CDR3 is 15 residues long. Trimming took 4 bases from V and 7 from J, leaving 16 bases between them. CDR3 amino acids: CASSSRDFRGGELFF. Here the CDR3 DNA reads TGTGCCAGCAGTTCTCGGGACTTCCGGGGCGGGGAGCTGTTTTTT.

This clone was detected a few times. This chain joins TRBV11-2 and TRBJ2-3, with D possibly TRBD2 on 5 matching bases. The CDR3 extends over 16 amino acids. The V end was cut by 2 bases, the J end by 3 bases, with 15 bases between. The germline V gene has CDR1 SGHAT and CDR2 FQNNGV. CDR3 protein: CASSLWVERSTDTQYF. In DNA, the CDR3 is TGTGCCAGCAGCTTATGGGTGGAGCGGAGTACAGATACGCAGTATTTT.